This entry concerns a single TCR beta chain. This sample is drawn from a study of shared clonotypes between healthy human individuals. This CDR3 has 14 residues. The V end lost 5 bases, the J end lost 3 bases, and 14 bases lay between the germline ends. Germline V gene sequence: CDR1 MNHEY, CDR2 SVGAGI. TCRdb keeps only in-frame clones here, not all; method: immunoSEQ multiplex PCR. The sample yields around 2,000,000 clones, 85% to 95% seen once. The naive CD8 population came from CD45RO-negative cells selected for CCR7, without terminally differentiated effector memory CD45RA+ cells. The sample comprised naive CD8+ T cells sorted from blood. The V and J genes are TRBV6-5 and TRBJ2-7; the D gene is possibly TRBD2 (5 bases). This TCR came from a man in his late teens or twenties in good health. DNA for the CDR3: TGTGCCAGCAGTCACATAGACGGGGACTACGAGCAGTACTTC. Amino acids: CASSHIDGDYEQYF.